The present entry profiles one TCR beta chain with its context. One end of the junction does not line up with germline, which may come from a read error. The roughly 19-32 mg bulk tissue piece was not sorted before simultaneous RNA and DNA extraction. Chronic HBV infection, which was untreated, was present in the patients. The sample originates from a study of tumor-infiltrating lymphocytes in primary liver carcinoma. Germline CDR1 and CDR2: KGHDR and SFDVKD. CDR3 size: 17 residues. With a constant-region primer, TCR beta cDNA was made from around 530 ng of total RNA. A slightly modified ARM-PCR protocol with three nested multiplex PCR rounds produced these TCR beta libraries. With TRBV1-TRBV30 forward primers and a C-beta reverse primer, the first two PCR rounds were run for about 10 cycles each. MiXCR, run by TCRdb on the multiplex PCR reads, gives a single entry per CDR3 protein. The data show tens of thousands of distinct CDR3 sequences, approximately 70% seen once.

The chain couples TRBV24-1 to TRBJ2-3; TRBD1 aligns across 7 bases. This clonotype was sampled from a middle-aged man with primary liver carcinoma and hepatitis B virus infection. The sequencing sample was made of liver tumor tissue from sampling region 2. Subset defined: tumor region T2, inferior pole. Here the CDR3 reads CATSDSLGQAILDTRYF. Here the CDR3 DNA reads TGTGCCACCAGTGATTCTTTAGGACAGGCAATCCTAGATACGCGGTATTTT.